This TCR beta chain originates from a study of control samples from healthy donors and cancer patients. Trimming cost V 6 bases and J 10 bases, with 13 bases left between them. Germline lookup yields CDR1 MNHEY and CDR2 SVGAGI. The CDR3 loop spans 12 amino acids. The data were produced by immunoSEQ multiplex PCR, yet TCRdb's version contains in-frame clones alone and is incomplete. The profile covers tens of thousands of clones, with 85% to 95% appearing a single time and 3% to 4% taken by the ten largest. The TCR originated in a man aged 25-45 years in good health. This rearrangement joins TRBV6-5 to TRBJ2-1, with TRBD1 as a possible D gene (6 bases). Sequenced: blood. In DNA, the CDR3 is TGTGCCAGCAGCCGGGACACCTTCGAGCAGTTCTTC. This codes for CASSRDTFEQFF.